This T cell receptor beta chain came from a study of blood T cell repertoires in COVID-19. Study-level background: Collection of acute and convalescent COVID-19 samples took place in the United States, Italy and Spain. PBMCs, B-cell-depleted T cells, or T cells provided the cDNA or gDNA that made up the material.

V was trimmed by 0 bases and J by 7 bases, leaving 7 bases between them. The length of the CDR3 is 11 residues. From germline, CDR1 is GTSNPN and CDR2 SVGIG (reference sequence). Per the original methods: Reference gene primer amplification yielded estimated nucleated cell counts. Using immunoSEQ multiplex PCR, the repertoire was profiled, and TCRdb retains in-frame clones only, with some absent. D and trimming were read from the DNA, whereas the V and J calls and clone size are those reported in that table. The sample shows some 100,000 clones, 84% of them seen only once. A remark on this clone: In the same sample, other DNA sequences code for this CDR3.

The sequence came from a woman aged 45-60 years with acute or convalescent COVID-19. The specimen sequenced was peripheral blood. The rearrangement uses TRBV30 and TRBJ2-7; possible D gene TRBD2, 6 bases. The CDR3 loop is CAWSVRGEQYF. The CDR3 coding sequence is TGTGCCTGGAGTGTACGGGGGGAGCAGTACTTC.